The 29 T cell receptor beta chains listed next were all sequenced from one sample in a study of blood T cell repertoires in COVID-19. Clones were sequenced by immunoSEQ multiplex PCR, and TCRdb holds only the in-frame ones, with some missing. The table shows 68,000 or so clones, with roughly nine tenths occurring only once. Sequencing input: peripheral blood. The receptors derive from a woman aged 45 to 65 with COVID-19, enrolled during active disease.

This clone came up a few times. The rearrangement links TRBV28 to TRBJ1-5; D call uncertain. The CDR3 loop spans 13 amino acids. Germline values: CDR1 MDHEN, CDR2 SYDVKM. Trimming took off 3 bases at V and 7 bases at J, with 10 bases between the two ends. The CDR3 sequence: CASSLAGMQPQHF. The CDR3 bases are TGTGCCAGCAGTTTGGCGGGGATGCAGCCCCAGCATTTT.

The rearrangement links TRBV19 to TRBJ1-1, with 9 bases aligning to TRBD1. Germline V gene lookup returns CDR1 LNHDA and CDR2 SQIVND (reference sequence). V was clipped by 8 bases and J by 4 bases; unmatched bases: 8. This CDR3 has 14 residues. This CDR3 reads CASESGTGRTEAFF. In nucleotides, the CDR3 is TGTGCCAGTGAAAGCGGGACAGGGCGCACTGAAGCTTTCTTT. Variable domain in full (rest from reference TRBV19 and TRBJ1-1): DGGITQSPKYLFRKEGQNVTLSCEQNLNHDAMYWYRQDPGQGLRLIYYSQIVNDFQKGDIAEGYSVSREKKESFPLTVTSAQKNPTAFYLCASESGTGRTEAFFGQGTRLTVV.

The CDR3 loop is CASSLAYSNQPQHF. DNA of the CDR3: TGTGCCAGCAGTCTAGCATATAGCAATCAGCCCCAGCATTTT. The chain recombines TRBV28 with TRBJ1-5; D not certain. The CDR3 is made up of 14 amino acids. Germline loops: CDR1 MDHEN, CDR2 SYDVKM. Trimming stripped 5 bases from V and 0 bases from J, with 8 bases between.

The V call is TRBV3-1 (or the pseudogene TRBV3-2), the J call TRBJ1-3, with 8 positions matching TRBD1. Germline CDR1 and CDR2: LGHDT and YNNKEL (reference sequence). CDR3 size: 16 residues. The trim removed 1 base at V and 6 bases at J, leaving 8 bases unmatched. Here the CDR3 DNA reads TGTGCCAGCAGCCAAGGGACAGGGACACGCACAAACACCATATATTTT. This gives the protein CASSQGTGTRTNTIYF.

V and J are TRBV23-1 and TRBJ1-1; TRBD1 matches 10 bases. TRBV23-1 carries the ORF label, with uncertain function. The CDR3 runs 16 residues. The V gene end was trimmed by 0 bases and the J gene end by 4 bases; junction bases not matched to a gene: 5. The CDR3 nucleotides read TGCGCCAGCAGTCAATCGACAGGGGGCTGGGGCACTGAAGCTTTCTTT. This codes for CASSQSTGGWGTEAFF.

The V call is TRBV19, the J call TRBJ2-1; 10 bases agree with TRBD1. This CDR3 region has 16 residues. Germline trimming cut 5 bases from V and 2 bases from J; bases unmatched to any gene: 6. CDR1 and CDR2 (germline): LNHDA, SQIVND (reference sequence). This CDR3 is CASSPDGTGAYNEQFF. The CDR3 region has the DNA TGTGCCAGTAGTCCAGACGGGACAGGGGCCTACAATGAGCAGTTCTTC.

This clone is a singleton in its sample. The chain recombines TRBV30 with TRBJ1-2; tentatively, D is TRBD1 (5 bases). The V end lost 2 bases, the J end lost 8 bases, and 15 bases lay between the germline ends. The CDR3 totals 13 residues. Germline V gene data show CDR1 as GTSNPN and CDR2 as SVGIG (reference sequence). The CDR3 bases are TGTGCCTGGAGTCCCTCGGGGGACGGGGGCTACACCTTC. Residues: CAWSPSGDGGYTF.

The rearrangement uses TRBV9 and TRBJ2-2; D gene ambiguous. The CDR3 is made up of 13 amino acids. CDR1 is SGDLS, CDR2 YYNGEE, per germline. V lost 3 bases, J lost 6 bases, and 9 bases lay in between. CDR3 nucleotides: TGTGCCAGCAGCGGTCTAGTCCCCGGGGAGCTGTTTTTT. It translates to CASSGLVPGELFF.

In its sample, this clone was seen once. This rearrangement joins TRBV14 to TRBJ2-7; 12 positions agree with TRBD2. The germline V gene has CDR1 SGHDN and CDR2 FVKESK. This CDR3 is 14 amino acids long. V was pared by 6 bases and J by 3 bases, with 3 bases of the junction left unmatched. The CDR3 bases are TGTGCCAGCAGGCCACTAGCGGGAGGCTACGAGCAGTACTTC. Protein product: CASRPLAGGYEQYF.

The CDR3 DNA is TGCGCCAGCAGCTTCGGGACACCCGAGCAGTACTTC. It codes for CASSFGTPEQYF. This chain connects TRBV5-1 to TRBJ2-7; perhaps TRBD1 as D (6 bases). Trimming took off 2 bases at V and 6 bases at J, with 9 bases between the two ends. The CDR3 is made up of 12 amino acids. Germline loops: CDR1 SGHRS, CDR2 YFSETQ.

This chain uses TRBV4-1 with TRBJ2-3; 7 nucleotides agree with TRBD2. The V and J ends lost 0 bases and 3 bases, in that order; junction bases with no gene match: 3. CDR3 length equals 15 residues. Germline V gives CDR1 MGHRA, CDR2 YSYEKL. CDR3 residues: CASSQDGTNTDTQYF. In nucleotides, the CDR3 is TGCGCCAGCAGCCAAGACGGGACTAATACAGATACGCAGTATTTT.

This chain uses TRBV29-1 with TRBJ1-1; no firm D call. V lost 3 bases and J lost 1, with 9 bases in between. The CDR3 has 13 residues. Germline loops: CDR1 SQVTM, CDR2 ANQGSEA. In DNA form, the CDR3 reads TGCAGCGTTGAGTCTCCGCGGAACACTGAAGCTTTCTTT. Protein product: CSVESPRNTEAFF.

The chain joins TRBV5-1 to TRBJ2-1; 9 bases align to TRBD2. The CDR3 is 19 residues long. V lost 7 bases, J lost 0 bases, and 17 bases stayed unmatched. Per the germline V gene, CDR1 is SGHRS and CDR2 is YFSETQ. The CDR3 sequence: CASSVGVAGAPSSYNEQFF. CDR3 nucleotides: TGCGCCAGCTCGGTCGGGGTAGCGGGGGCCCCGAGCTCCTACAATGAGCAGTTCTTC.

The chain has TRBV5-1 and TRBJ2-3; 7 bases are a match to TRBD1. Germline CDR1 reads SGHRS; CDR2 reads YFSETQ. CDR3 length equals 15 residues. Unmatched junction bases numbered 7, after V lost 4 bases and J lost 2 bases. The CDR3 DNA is TGCGCCAGCAGCAAACAGGGGACAGACACAGATACGCAGTATTTT. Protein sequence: CASSKQGTDTDTQYF.

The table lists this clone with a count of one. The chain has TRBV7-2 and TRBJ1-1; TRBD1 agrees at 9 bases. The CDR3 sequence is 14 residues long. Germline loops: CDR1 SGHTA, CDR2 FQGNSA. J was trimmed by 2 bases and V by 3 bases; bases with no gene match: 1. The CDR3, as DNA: TGTGCCAGCAGCTTGACAGGGGGTAACACTGAAGCTTTCTTT. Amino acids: CASSLTGGNTEAFF.

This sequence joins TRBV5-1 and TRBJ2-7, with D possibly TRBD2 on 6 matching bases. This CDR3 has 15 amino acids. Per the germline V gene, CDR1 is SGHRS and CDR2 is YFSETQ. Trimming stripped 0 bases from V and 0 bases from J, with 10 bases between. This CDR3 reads CASSLGGASSYEQYF. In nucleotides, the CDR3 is TGCGCCAGCAGCTTGGGCGGGGCGAGCTCCTACGAGCAGTACTTC.

Here the CDR3 DNA reads TGCAGTGCTAGTCTGGGGGCGGGAGCTTACAATGAGCAGTTCTTC. Translating gives CSASLGAGAYNEQFF. This chain links TRBV20-1 with TRBJ2-1; weak D call: TRBD2 (7 bases). CDR1 is DFQATT, CDR2 SNEGSKA, per germline (reference sequence). V lost 3 bases to trimming and J lost 4 bases, with 16 bases between them. The CDR3 contains 15 residues.

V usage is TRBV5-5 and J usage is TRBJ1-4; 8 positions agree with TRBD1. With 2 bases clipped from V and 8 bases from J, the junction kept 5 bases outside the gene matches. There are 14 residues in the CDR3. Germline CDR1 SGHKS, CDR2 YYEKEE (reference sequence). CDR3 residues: CASSFQGAKEKLFF. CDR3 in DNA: TGTGCCAGCAGCTTCCAGGGGGCGAAAGAAAAACTGTTTTTT.

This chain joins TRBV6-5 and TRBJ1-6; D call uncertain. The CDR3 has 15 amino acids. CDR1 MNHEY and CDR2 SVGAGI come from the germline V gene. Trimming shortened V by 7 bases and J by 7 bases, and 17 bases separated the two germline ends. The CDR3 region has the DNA TGTGCCAGCATCGCTATGACGGTAGCCAATTCACCCCTCCACTTT. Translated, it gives CASIAMTVANSPLHF.

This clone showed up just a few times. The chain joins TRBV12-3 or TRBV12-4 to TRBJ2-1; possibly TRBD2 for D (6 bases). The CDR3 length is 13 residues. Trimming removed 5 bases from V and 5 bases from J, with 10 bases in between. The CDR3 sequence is CASSLLANNEQFF. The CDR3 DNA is TGTGCCAGCAGTCTACTAGCCAACAATGAGCAGTTCTTC.

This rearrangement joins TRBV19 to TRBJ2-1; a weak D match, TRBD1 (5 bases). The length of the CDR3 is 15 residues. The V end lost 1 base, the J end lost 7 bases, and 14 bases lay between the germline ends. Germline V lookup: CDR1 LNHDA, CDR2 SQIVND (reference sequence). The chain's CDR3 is CASSIVVTQGNEQFF. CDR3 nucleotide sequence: TGTGCCAGTAGTATAGTCGTAACTCAGGGAAATGAGCAGTTCTTC.

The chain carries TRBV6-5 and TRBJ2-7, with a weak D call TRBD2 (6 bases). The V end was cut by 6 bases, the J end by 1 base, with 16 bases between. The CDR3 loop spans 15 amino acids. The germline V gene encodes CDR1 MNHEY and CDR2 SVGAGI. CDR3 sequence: CASRVLAGPSYEQYF. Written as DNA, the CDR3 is TGTGCCAGCAGGGTCCTGGCGGGACCTTCCTACGAGCAGTACTTC.

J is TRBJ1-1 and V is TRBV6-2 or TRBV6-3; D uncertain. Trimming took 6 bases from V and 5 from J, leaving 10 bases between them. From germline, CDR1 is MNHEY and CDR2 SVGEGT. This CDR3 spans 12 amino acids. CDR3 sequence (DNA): TGTGCCAGCAGCCAATGGAGGACTGAAGCTTTCTTT. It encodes CASSQWRTEAFF.

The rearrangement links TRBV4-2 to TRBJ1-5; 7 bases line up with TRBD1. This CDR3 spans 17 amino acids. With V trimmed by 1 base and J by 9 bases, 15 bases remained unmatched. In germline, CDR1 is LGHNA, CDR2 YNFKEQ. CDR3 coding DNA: TGTGCCAGCAGCCAAGGGAGTCACAGAGCCTCAGGGGGGCCCCAGCATTTT. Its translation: CASSQGSHRASGGPQHF.

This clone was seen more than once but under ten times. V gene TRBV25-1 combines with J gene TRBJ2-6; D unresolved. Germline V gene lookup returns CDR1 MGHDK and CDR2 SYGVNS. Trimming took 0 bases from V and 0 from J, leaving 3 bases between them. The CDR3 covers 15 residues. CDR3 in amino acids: CASSEYHSGANVLTF. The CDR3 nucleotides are TGTGCCAGCAGTGAATATCACTCTGGGGCCAACGTCCTGACTTTC.

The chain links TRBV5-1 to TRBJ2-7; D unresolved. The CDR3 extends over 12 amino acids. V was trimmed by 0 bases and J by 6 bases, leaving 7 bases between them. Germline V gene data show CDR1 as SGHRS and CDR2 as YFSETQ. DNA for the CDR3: TGCGCCAGCAGCTTGGATGTCGGCGAGCAGTACTTC. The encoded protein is CASSLDVGEQYF.

The DNA of the CDR3 is TGTGCCAGCTCTCTCGCGGCTAGCGGGTACAATGAGCAGTTCTTC. It is translated as CASSLAASGYNEQFF. V is TRBV2 and J is TRBJ2-1; 8 nucleotides line up with TRBD2. Trimming removed 8 bases from V and 4 bases from J; junction bases left unmatched: 10. The CDR3 is 15 amino acids. Germline V CDR1 and CDR2: SNHLY, FYNNEI.

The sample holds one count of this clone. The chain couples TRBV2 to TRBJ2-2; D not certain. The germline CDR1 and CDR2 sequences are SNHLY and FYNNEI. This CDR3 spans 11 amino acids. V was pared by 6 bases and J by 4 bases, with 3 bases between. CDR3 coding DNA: TGTGCCAGCAGCGTCACCGGGGAGCTGTTTTTT. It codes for CASSVTGELFF. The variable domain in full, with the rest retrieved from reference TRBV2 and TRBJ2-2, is EPEVTQTPSHQVTQMGQEVILRCVPISNHLYFYWYRQILGQKVEFLVSFYNNEISEKSEIFDDQFSVERPDGSNFTLKIRSTKLEDSAMYFCASSVTGELFFGEGSRLTVL.

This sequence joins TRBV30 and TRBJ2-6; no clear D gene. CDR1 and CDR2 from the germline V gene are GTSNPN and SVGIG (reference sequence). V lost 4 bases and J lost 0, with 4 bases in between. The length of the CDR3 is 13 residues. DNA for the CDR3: TGTGCCTGGACGGGCTCTGGGGCCAACGTCCTGACTTTC. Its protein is CAWTGSGANVLTF.